A single sample gave rise to the 14 T cell receptor beta chains below, sequenced in a study of regulatory T cells in long-lasting Graves disease. Building the TCR beta libraries relied on iRepertoire HTBI primers, and CDR3 regions underwent Arm-PCR. TCRdb used MiXCR to reprocess the multiplex PCR reads, holding one entry per CDR3 protein. The sample carries about 540,000 distinct CDR3 sequences, 13% recorded once. Time point given: newly diagnosed GD, antithyroid drugs for less than 3 months. There was RNA extracted from PBMCs, and the TCR library was made from it. These data also formed part of another study, on T cells in Graves' hyperthyroidism and ophthalmopathy.

The input for sequencing was peripheral blood mononuclear cells (PBMCs), taken at new diagnosis, from a patient treated with antithyroid drugs. The source is a man younger than 45 with Graves disease.

This clonotype was recorded many times. The chain couples TRBV30 to TRBJ1-1, with D perhaps TRBD1 (5 bases). With 4 bases removed from V and 3 bases from J, the gap between germline ends came to 12 bases. The CDR3 spans 13 residues. Germline V gene sequence: CDR1 GTSNPN, CDR2 SVGIG (reference sequence). The CDR3 loop is CAWNRKVDTEAFF. Written as DNA, the CDR3 is TGTGCCTGGAACAGGAAGGTGGACACTGAAGCTTTCTTT.

This clonotype was seen many times. This chain connects TRBV2 to TRBJ2-1; no clear D gene. With 1 base removed from V and 11 bases from J, the gap between germline ends came to 6 bases. CDR1 SNHLY and CDR2 FYNNEI come from the germline V gene. There are 11 residues in the CDR3. In DNA, the CDR3 is TGTGCCAGCAGTGAAGGTGTCAAGCAGTTCTTC. This encodes CASSEGVKQFF.

This clonotype was seen a handful of times. The chain has TRBV20-1 and TRBJ1-1; 8 nucleotides match TRBD1. The germline gives CDR1 DFQATT, CDR2 SNEGSKA (reference sequence). The V segment lost 5 bases and the J segment 2 bases; nucleotides outside the gene matches: 7. The CDR3 totals 14 residues. The CDR3 DNA follows: TGCAGTGCTGGGTCAGGGGGCTTAAACACTGAAGCTTTCTTT. As protein: CSAGSGGLNTEAFF.

This chain joins TRBV7-9 and TRBJ2-7; 10 positions match TRBD2. Looked up from germline, CDR1 is SEHNR and CDR2 is FQNEAQ (reference sequence). The CDR3 contains 16 residues. The V segment lost 5 bases and the J segment 0 bases; nucleotides outside the gene matches: 7. The CDR3 coding sequence is TGTGCCAGCAGCCAAACTAGCGGGGATTTCTCCTACGAGCAGTACTTC. Its translation: CASSQTSGDFSYEQYF.

This clonotype was counted many times. This chain uses TRBV20-1 with TRBJ2-3, with 9 positions matching TRBD2. The CDR3 runs to 14 residues. Per germline, CDR1 DFQATT and CDR2 SNEGSKA (reference sequence). This CDR3 is CRVVAGEGTDTQYF. The CDR3, as DNA: TGCAGGGTAGTAGCGGGAGAGGGCACAGATACGCAGTATTTT.

This clonotype has a count of ten or more. Here the CDR3 reads CASSDRLGHGLPWGEQYF. The CDR3 coding sequence is TGCGCCAGCAGCGACAGGTTGGGGCATGGACTCCCCTGGGGCGAGCAGTACTTC. The rearrangement links TRBV5-1 to TRBJ2-7, with D possibly TRBD1 on 6 matching bases. This CDR3 spans 18 amino acids. Germline V lookup: CDR1 SGHRS, CDR2 YFSETQ. Trimming shortened V by 4 bases and J by 6 bases, and 29 bases separated the two germline ends.

This clonotype was detected a few times. The J gene is TRBJ1-2, the V gene TRBV10-3, with unresolved D. Trimming took off 2 bases at V and 7 bases at J, with 17 bases between the two ends. The CDR3 extends over 15 amino acids. The V gene's germline CDR1 is ENHRY and CDR2 SYGVKD. The CDR3 DNA reads TGTGCCATCAGTGAGAAGGACCTCGGAGGTAGTGGCTACACCTTC. This codes for CAISEKDLGGSGYTF.

This clonotype was picked up many times. CDR3 sequence: CSVAPTGGSYEQYF. As DNA, the CDR3 is TGCAGCGTTGCCCCGACAGGGGGCTCCTACGAGCAGTACTTC. The rearrangement uses TRBV29-1 and TRBJ2-7, with 9 nucleotides matching TRBD1. The CDR3 sequence is 14 residues long. Germline V lookup: CDR1 SQVTM, CDR2 ANQGSEA. V trimming: 4 bases; J trimming: 0 bases; junction bases outside the gene matches: 4.

This clonotype came up many times. The V and J genes are TRBV27 and TRBJ2-3, with 8 nucleotides matching TRBD2. Germline values: CDR1 MNHEY, CDR2 SMNVEV (reference sequence). The CDR3 totals 12 residues. Trimming at V came to 2 bases and at J to 8 bases, leaving 0 bases not matched to a gene. The CDR3 DNA reads TGTGCCAGCAGTTTAGCGGGAGGTACGCAGTATTTT. Its protein is CASSLAGGTQYF.

This clonotype occurred a few times. The chain recombines TRBV7-8 with TRBJ1-4; no firm D call. CDR1 SGHVS and CDR2 FQNEAQ come from the germline V gene. Trimming removed 1 base at V and 4 bases at J, with 10 bases between. The length of the CDR3 is 15 residues. The CDR3 is CASSLDGQFNEKLFF. In DNA form, the CDR3 reads TGTGCCAGCAGCTTAGATGGGCAGTTTAATGAAAAACTGTTTTTT.

This clonotype was found many times. The rearrangement links TRBV7-8 to TRBJ2-7, with a tentative D call TRBD1 (5 bases). Germline-derived CDR1 and CDR2 are SGHVS and FQNEAQ. Trimming shortened V by 5 bases and J by 1 base, and 12 bases separated the two germline ends. This CDR3 spans 14 amino acids. For the CDR3, the DNA is TGTGCCAGCAGCCCTCGACAGAGTTCCTACGAGCAGTACTTC. Translation: CASSPRQSSYEQYF. Full variable domain (outside the CDR3, taken from reference TRBV7-8 and TRBJ2-7): GAGVSQSPRYKVAKRGQDVALRCDPISGHVSLFWYQQALGQGPEFLTYFQNEAQLDKSGLPSDRFFAERPEGSVSTLKIQRTQQEDSAVYLCASSPRQSSYEQYFGPGTRLTVT.

This clonotype was recorded many times. This chain joins TRBV29-1 and TRBJ2-3; 13 bases align to TRBD2. From germline, CDR1 is SQVTM and CDR2 ANQGSEA. The CDR3 totals 16 residues. V gave up 1 base and J gave up 3 bases; unmatched junction bases: 4. CDR3 sequence (DNA): TGCAGCGTTGAAGGCCGGACTAGCGGGAGTACAGATACGCAGTATTTT. It codes for CSVEGRTSGSTDTQYF.

The chain's CDR3 is CASSGGQGPEGSNEKLFF. The CDR3, as DNA: TGTGCCAGCAGCGGGGGACAGGGCCCCGAAGGCTCCAATGAAAAACTGTTTTTT. J is TRBJ1-4 and V is TRBV9, with 9 nucleotides matching TRBD1. Losses at the gene ends were 3 bases for V and 5 bases for J; bases not matched to a gene: 14. Germline V gives CDR1 SGDLS, CDR2 YYNGEE. The CDR3 has 18 amino acids.

About this clonotype: Only one base separates this from a far larger clonotype, so it likely reflects a read error. The chain combines TRBV6-4 with TRBJ2-5, with TRBD2 matching over 11 bases. Trimming took 6 bases from V and 11 from J; bases not matched to a gene: 14. This CDR3 has 15 residues. The V gene's germline CDR1 is MRHNA and CDR2 SNTAGT. The DNA of the CDR3 is TGTGCCAGCAGCGCACTAGCGGGAGCGCTCAATGAGCAGTACTTC. Its translation is CASSALAGALNEQYF.